These 26 T cell receptor beta chains were all obtained from the same sample, sequenced in a study of blood T cell repertoires in COVID-19. Assay: immunoSEQ multiplex PCR; the TCRdb copy retains only in-frame clones and omits some. The data contain roughly 71,000 clones, roughly 88% of them singletons. Sequencing was done on a sample of peripheral blood. These TCRs come from a man under 40 with acute or convalescent COVID-19.

This chain uses TRBV5-1 with TRBJ2-2, with 7 bases matching TRBD2. Germline V lookup: CDR1 SGHRS, CDR2 YFSETQ. The CDR3 has 16 residues. Trimming took 1 base from V and 7 from J; bases not matched to a gene: 10. CDR3: CASSLSGAGNNGELFF. The CDR3 DNA is TGCGCCAGCAGCTTGTCCGGAGCGGGGAATAACGGGGAGCTGTTTTTT.

J is TRBJ1-5 and V is TRBV5-4; D might be TRBD1 (5 bases). The germline V gene encodes CDR1 SGHNT and CDR2 YYREEE (reference sequence). The CDR3 sequence is 15 residues long. Trimming pared 0 bases from V and 0 bases from J, leaving 7 bases between. The CDR3 here is CASSLAGGSNQPQHF. The CDR3 coding sequence is TGTGCCAGCAGCTTGGCCGGGGGTAGCAATCAGCCCCAGCATTTT.

This clone has only one observation. CDR3 residues: CASTPDRLITGYTF. CDR3 bases: TGTGCCAGTACTCCGGACAGGCTAATCACGGGCTACACCTTC. This chain links TRBV19 with TRBJ1-2; TRBD1 aligns across 7 bases. The CDR3 totals 14 residues. CDR1 and CDR2 from the germline V gene are LNHDA and SQIVND (reference sequence). V lost 7 bases to trimming and J lost 8 bases; unmatched junction nucleotides: 13.

V and J are TRBV6-5 and TRBJ1-3; 8 bases map to TRBD1. Germline V gene lookup returns CDR1 MNHEY and CDR2 SVGAGI. The length of the CDR3 is 13 residues. Trimming at V came to 8 bases and at J to 8 bases, leaving 8 bases not matched to a gene. This CDR3 reads CASQLDREDTIYF. The CDR3 DNA follows: TGTGCCAGCCAATTGGACAGGGAGGACACCATATATTTT.

The gene calls are TRBV7-9 and TRBJ2-7; D is perhaps TRBD2 (6 bases). The germline V gene encodes CDR1 SEHNR and CDR2 FQNEAQ (reference sequence). V shed 4 bases and J shed 3 bases, with 16 bases lying between them. The CDR3 is 15 amino acids. The CDR3 sequence is CASSSYGGGNYEQYF. DNA of the CDR3: TGTGCCAGCAGCTCCTATGGTGGCGGGAACTACGAGCAGTACTTC.

This clone was observed once. This chain links TRBV6-5 with TRBJ2-5; possible D gene TRBD2, 5 bases. V lost 6 bases to trimming and J lost 5 bases, with 19 bases between them. Germline-derived CDR1 and CDR2 are MNHEY and SVGAGI. CDR3 length: 15 residues. The CDR3 loop reads CASSNVGVQGETQYF. The CDR3, as DNA: TGTGCCAGCAGCAACGTCGGGGTTCAAGGGGAGACCCAGTACTTC.

The chain employs TRBV9 and TRBJ2-4, with 7 bases fitting TRBD2. V trimming: 4 bases; J trimming: 8 bases; junction bases outside the gene matches: 12. From germline, CDR1 is SGDLS and CDR2 YYNGEE. The CDR3 sequence is 15 residues long. DNA of the CDR3: TGTGCCAGCAGCCCCCACGGGAGGCCGGAGTACATTCAGTACTTC. Translating gives CASSPHGRPEYIQYF.

The J gene is TRBJ1-2, the V gene TRBV10-3; D not resolved. The CDR3 has 15 amino acids. The V gene's germline CDR1 is ENHRY and CDR2 SYGVKD. The ends were cut back, 0 bases at V and 2 bases at J, with 10 bases in the middle. The CDR3 sequence: CAISESIGGNYGYTF. The CDR3 region has the DNA TGTGCCATCAGTGAGTCGATCGGCGGGAACTATGGCTACACCTTC.

The J gene is TRBJ1-5, the V gene TRBV18, with a possible D match to TRBD1 (6 bases). Trimming removed 1 base from V and 5 bases from J, with 6 bases in between. CDR1 and CDR2 (germline): KGHSH, LQKENI. The CDR3 runs 13 residues. CDR3 sequence (DNA): TGTGCCAGCTCACCACAGGGGGATCAGCCCCAGCATTTT. It encodes CASSPQGDQPQHF.

The J gene is TRBJ2-1, the V gene TRBV2; no firm D call. This CDR3 region has 11 residues. Germline lookup yields CDR1 SNHLY and CDR2 FYNNEI. V was clipped by 4 bases and J by 8 bases, with 6 bases between them. CDR3 coding DNA: TGTGCCAGCAGTGTAATCGATGAGCAGTTCTTC. It encodes CASSVIDEQFF.

The rearrangement joins TRBV3-1 (or the pseudogene TRBV3-2) to TRBJ1-3; TRBD1 agrees at 8 bases. The CDR3 has 16 residues. Germline CDR1 LGHDT, CDR2 YNNKEL (reference sequence). Unmatched junction bases numbered 8, after V lost 3 bases and J lost 4 bases. Written as DNA, the CDR3 is TGTGCCAGCAGCCAGACTGCCGGACAGGGCGGAAACACCATATATTTT. As protein: CASSQTAGQGGNTIYF.

This chain joins TRBV19 and TRBJ2-1, with TRBD2 as a possible D gene (6 bases). The V and J ends lost 4 bases and 0 bases respectively, with 13 bases between them. Germline CDR1 is LNHDA and CDR2 is SQIVND (reference sequence). The CDR3 spans 16 residues. The CDR3 sequence: CASSRGVGSSYNEQFF. Here the CDR3 DNA reads TGTGCCAGTAGTAGGGGGGTCGGAAGCTCCTACAATGAGCAGTTCTTC.

The chain links TRBV7-2 to TRBJ1-5, with D unclear. This CDR3 spans 15 amino acids. CDR1 SGHTA and CDR2 FQGNSA come from the germline V gene. V lost 3 bases and J 0 bases, leaving 9 bases between the germline ends. CDR3 bases: TGTGCCAGCAGCTTGGGCCCATCTAGCAATCAGCCCCAGCATTTT. As protein: CASSLGPSSNQPQHF.

The chain employs TRBV15 and TRBJ2-6; 7 nucleotides align to TRBD1. V was clipped by 3 bases and J by 0 bases; unmatched bases: 11. The CDR3 is 19 residues long. In germline, CDR1 is LNHNV, CDR2 YYDKDF (reference sequence). The CDR3 spells CATSRPRQGSVSGANVLTF. The CDR3 coding sequence is TGTGCCACCAGCAGGCCCAGACAGGGTTCCGTCTCTGGGGCCAACGTCCTGACTTTC.

Remarks on this clone: This may be a read error: a much more frequent sequence differs by one nucleotide. The DNA of the CDR3 is TGCGCCAGCAGCGCCGGGACAGCCTATGGCTACACCTTC. Translating gives CASSAGTAYGYTF. V usage is TRBV5-1 and J usage is TRBJ1-2; TRBD1 agrees at 7 bases. Germline CDR1 SGHRS, CDR2 YFSETQ. This CDR3 region has 13 residues. V dropped 4 bases and J dropped 4; count of bases not matched to a gene: 4.

This sequence joins TRBV7-2 and TRBJ1-1, with TRBD1 matching 9 bases. Germline V gives CDR1 SGHTA, CDR2 FQGNSA. Germline trimming cut 0 bases from V and 10 bases from J; bases unmatched to any gene: 6. The CDR3 totals 14 residues. The CDR3 region is CASSLAPSQGAAFF. The CDR3, as DNA: TGTGCCAGCAGCTTAGCGCCCTCACAGGGGGCAGCTTTCTTT.

The chain links TRBV5-1 to TRBJ1-4; 9 bases map to TRBD1. CDR3 length: 15 amino acids. CDR1 SGHRS and CDR2 YFSETQ come from the germline V gene. Losses at the gene ends were 5 bases for V and 7 bases for J; bases not matched to a gene: 9. The CDR3 nucleotides read TGCGCCAGCAGACCCATTACAGGGGGCGGTGAAAAACTGTTTTTT. It yields the protein CASRPITGGGEKLFF.

The chain carries TRBV18 and TRBJ2-7; D call uncertain. The CDR3 runs 13 residues. Trimming shortened V by 5 bases and J by 6 bases, and 14 bases separated the two germline ends. Germline CDR1 KGHSH, CDR2 LQKENI. Here the CDR3 reads CASSGQAMSEQYV. The CDR3 DNA reads as TGTGCCAGCTCAGGGCAGGCTATGAGCGAGCAGTACGTC.

This clone was observed a handful of times. This rearrangement joins TRBV29-1 to TRBJ2-5, with a weak D call TRBD1 (6 bases). V lost 0 bases, J lost 7 bases, and 12 bases lay in between. CDR1 is SQVTM and CDR2 is ANQGSEA in the germline V gene. This CDR3 is built from 13 residues. Here the CDR3 reads CSVEDLVRGTQYF. The CDR3 DNA reads as TGCAGCGTTGAAGATCTCGTCAGGGGGACCCAGTACTTC.

This chain joins TRBV6-1 and TRBJ1-2, with 7 positions matching TRBD1. The germline V gene encodes CDR1 MNHNS and CDR2 SASEGT. V lost 4 bases, J lost 0 bases, and 14 bases stayed unmatched. The CDR3 is 18 amino acids. The CDR3 coding sequence is TGTGCCAGCAGTGTGTTTAGTATCGGGGACAGAGCTAACTATGGCTACACCTTC. It is translated as CASSVFSIGDRANYGYTF.

In DNA, the CDR3 is TGTGCCAGCAGCTTATTTAGCGGCAATGAGCAGTTCTTC. Translation: CASSLFSGNEQFF. The chain is built from TRBV11-3 and TRBJ2-1, with D perhaps matching TRBD2 (6 bases). The CDR3 has 13 residues. CDR1 and CDR2 from the germline V gene are SGHNT and YENEEA. Trimming took 2 bases from V and 6 from J, leaving 8 bases between them.

This chain joins TRBV5-1 and TRBJ2-1, with 11 bases aligning to TRBD2. In germline, CDR1 is SGHRS, CDR2 YFSETQ. The CDR3 covers 16 residues. V gave up 4 bases and J gave up 7 bases; unmatched junction bases: 10. The CDR3 DNA reads as TGCGCCAGCAGCCCAATAGCGGGGGGGCATAGAAATGAGCAGTTCTTC. Amino acid sequence: CASSPIAGGHRNEQFF.

In its sample, this clone was seen a few times. The CDR3 sequence is CASSPGRAGGDEQFF. Here the CDR3 DNA reads TGTGCCAGCAGCCCAGGACGAGCCGGCGGGGATGAGCAGTTCTTC. The chain recombines TRBV7-3 with TRBJ2-1; D may be TRBD2 (6 bases). Between the trimmed V and J ends, which lost 5 bases and 8 bases, there was a span of 19 bases. The CDR3 is made up of 15 amino acids. Germline CDR1 SGHTA, CDR2 FQGTGA.

The V gene is TRBV23-1, the J gene TRBJ1-3; 7 bases fit TRBD1. TRBV23-1 is sorted into the ORF group, with uncertain function. The CDR3 has 14 amino acids. The V segment lost 6 bases and the J segment 6 bases; nucleotides outside the gene matches: 8. Here the CDR3 reads CASSRTGVKNTIYF. The CDR3 DNA reads as TGCGCCAGCAGCCGAACAGGGGTAAAAAACACCATATATTTT.

The CDR3 sequence is CASSLPTGTTEAFF. In DNA, the CDR3 is TGTGCCAGCAGCTTACCGACAGGGACCACTGAAGCTTTCTTT. The chain recombines TRBV5-4 with TRBJ1-1, with TRBD1 identical over 7 bases. Per the germline V gene, CDR1 is SGHNT and CDR2 is YYREEE (reference sequence). The CDR3 totals 14 residues. Germline trimming cut 2 bases from V and 4 bases from J; bases unmatched to any gene: 5. The full variable domain, rest sourced from reference TRBV5-4 and TRBJ1-1, is ETGVTQSPTHLIKTRGQQVTLRCSSQSGHNTVSWYQQALGQGPQFIFQYYREEENGRGNFPPRFSGLQFPNYSSELNVNALELDDSALYLCASSLPTGTTEAFFGQGTRLTVV.

For the CDR3, the DNA is TGTGCCAGCAGTTTTACCGCCGAACTAGCGGGATTGTACAATGAGCAGTTCTTC. It codes for CASSFTAELAGLYNEQFF. This chain links TRBV27 with TRBJ2-1; 10 bases are shared with TRBD2. Germline lookup yields CDR1 MNHEY and CDR2 SMNVEV (reference sequence). The CDR3 totals 18 residues. Trimming removed 3 bases from V and 4 bases from J; junction bases left unmatched: 12.